A single sample is the source of the 17 T cell receptor beta chains below, sequenced in a study of identifying expanded T cells in peripheral blood. Clones were sequenced by immunoSEQ multiplex PCR, and TCRdb holds only the in-frame ones, with some missing. The sample has approximately 63,000 clones; 70% to 90% are singletons. The specimen sequenced was blood. Every receptor here comes from a person aged 18-70 years in good health.

The chain uses TRBV28 and TRBJ2-5; no clear D gene. CDR3 length: 15 residues. Germline CDR1 MDHEN, CDR2 SYDVKM. V lost 4 bases and J lost 5, with 17 bases in between. The CDR3 reads CASSSRAFRLETQYF. For the CDR3, the DNA is TGTGCCAGCAGTTCTAGGGCATTCCGACTTGAGACCCAGTACTTC.

The chain carries TRBV5-4 and TRBJ2-5, with 10 bases that match TRBD2. V dropped 0 bases and J dropped 1; count of bases not matched to a gene: 6. This CDR3 region has 17 residues. Looked up from germline, CDR1 is SGHNT and CDR2 is YYREEE (reference sequence). The chain's CDR3 is CASSLAIGLAVQETQYF. Here the CDR3 DNA reads TGTGCCAGCAGCTTGGCCATCGGACTAGCGGTCCAAGAGACCCAGTACTTC.

In its sample, this clone is medium-sized. This sequence joins TRBV6-4 and TRBJ2-1; 11 bases fit TRBD2. The germline gives CDR1 MRHNA, CDR2 SNTAGT. This CDR3 contains 15 residues. J was trimmed by 6 bases and V by 0 bases; bases with no gene match: 1. The CDR3 coding sequence is TGTGCCAGCAGTGACTCACTAGCGGGAGCCAATGAGCAGTTCTTC. This codes for CASSDSLAGANEQFF.

The chain employs TRBV11-2 and TRBJ2-7; D is perhaps TRBD1 (6 bases). V lost 5 bases to trimming and J lost 6 bases, with 11 bases between them. The CDR3 length is 12 residues. Germline V lookup: CDR1 SGHAT, CDR2 FQNNGV. CDR3 residues: CASSQQGVEQYF. The CDR3 nucleotides read TGTGCCAGCAGCCAACAGGGCGTCGAGCAGTACTTC.

This chain joins TRBV7-3 and TRBJ2-7; TRBD2 aligns across 9 bases. CDR1 and CDR2 (germline): SGHTA, FQGTGA. V lost 2 bases, J lost 0 bases, and 5 bases stayed unmatched. The CDR3 length is 16 residues. The CDR3 DNA sequence: TGTGCCAGCAGCTTAGCCCCAGCGGGAGGCTCCTACGAGCAGTACTTC. This codes for CASSLAPAGGSYEQYF.

J is TRBJ2-7 and V is TRBV9; D may be TRBD1 (6 bases). Germline V gene sequence: CDR1 SGDLS, CDR2 YYNGEE. The CDR3 covers 13 residues. The V end lost 3 bases, the J end lost 6 bases, and 13 bases lay between the germline ends. Here the CDR3 reads CASSAQQGFEQYF. The CDR3 nucleotides read TGTGCCAGCAGCGCACAACAGGGTTTCGAGCAGTACTTC.

V gene TRBV5-4 combines with J gene TRBJ2-5; the D gene is possibly TRBD1 (6 bases). There are 14 residues in the CDR3. Germline V gene sequence: CDR1 SGHNT, CDR2 YYREEE (reference sequence). V was clipped by 4 bases and J by 2 bases, with 12 bases between them. CDR3 sequence (DNA): TGTGCCAGCAGCCGTCCAGGGGAGCAAGAGACCCAGTACTTC. Translating gives CASSRPGEQETQYF.

The chain has TRBV2 and TRBJ1-1; D ambiguous. Germline V CDR1 and CDR2: SNHLY, FYNNEI. This CDR3 has 12 amino acids. With 7 bases removed from V and 5 bases from J, the gap between germline ends came to 11 bases. This CDR3 is CASMDGRTEAFF. For the CDR3, the DNA is TGTGCCAGCATGGACGGGAGGACTGAAGCTTTCTTT.

This chain uses TRBV30 with TRBJ1-2; D remains ambiguous. V lost 1 base to trimming and J lost 4 bases, with 19 bases between them. The germline CDR1 and CDR2 sequences are GTSNPN and SVGIG (reference sequence). The CDR3 length is 16 residues. The CDR3 sequence is CAWSAPRTKKAYGYTF. The CDR3 nucleotides read TGTGCCTGGAGTGCCCCTCGGACCAAGAAGGCCTATGGCTACACCTTC.

This chain links TRBV7-9 with TRBJ2-7, with no clear D. CDR1 and CDR2 (germline): SEHNR, FQNEAQ (reference sequence). The CDR3 totals 13 residues. V was cut by 5 bases and J by 0 bases, with 8 bases left in between. In nucleotides, the CDR3 is TGTGCCAGCAGCATTCATAGCTCCTACGAGCAGTACTTC. Its protein is CASSIHSSYEQYF.

The rearrangement joins TRBV19 to TRBJ2-2; TRBD1 or TRBD2 may be the D gene (5 bases each). Germline V gives CDR1 LNHDA, CDR2 SQIVND (reference sequence). The CDR3 spans 15 residues. Trimming left V 1 base short and J 7 bases short, with 13 bases between. The CDR3 sequence: CASSIVAPRGGELFF. The CDR3 DNA reads as TGTGCCAGTAGTATAGTAGCCCCGAGGGGCGGGGAGCTGTTTTTT.

The V call is TRBV15, the J call TRBJ2-7; maybe TRBD2 (5 bases). The CDR3 has 15 residues. V gave up 0 bases and J gave up 0 bases, with 9 bases separating them. Germline CDR1 LNHNV, CDR2 YYDKDF (reference sequence). The CDR3 loop is CATSRDRRSSYEQYF. CDR3 coding DNA: TGTGCCACCAGCAGAGACAGGAGGAGCTCCTACGAGCAGTACTTC.

The chain has TRBV10-3 and TRBJ2-1; TRBD2 might be the D (6 bases). The CDR3 contains 15 residues. The V and J ends lost 4 bases and 10 bases respectively, with 20 bases between them. Germline assignment: CDR1 ENHRY and CDR2 SYGVKD. DNA for the CDR3: TGTGCCATCAGTGGGTCCCGAGCGGGTGATGGAGAGCAGTTCTTC. Its protein product is CAISGSRAGDGEQFF.

This sequence joins TRBV5-6 and TRBJ1-3; possibly TRBD1 for D (5 bases). V lost 1 base to trimming and J lost 0 bases, with 8 bases between them. The CDR3 has 15 residues. Germline CDR1 SGHDT, CDR2 YYEEEE. The CDR3 coding sequence is TGTGCCAGCAGCTTGCTTGGGGGCTCTGGAAACACCATATATTTT. It is translated as CASSLLGGSGNTIYF.

The chain employs TRBV5-8 and TRBJ1-2, with 7 bases aligning to TRBD1. This CDR3 has 14 residues. Germline lookup yields CDR1 SGHTS and CDR2 YDEGEE. Trimming cost V 6 bases and J 4 bases; bases outside gene matches: 9. The CDR3 nucleotides are TGTGCCAGCATCTCCCGGGACAGCATCTATGGCTACACCTTC. Amino acids: CASISRDSIYGYTF.

The chain links TRBV6-4 to TRBJ1-1; D not resolved. The CDR3 spans 15 residues. The V end lost 5 bases, the J end lost 4 bases, and 17 bases lay between the germline ends. Germline V gene sequence: CDR1 MRHNA, CDR2 SNTAGT. In DNA form, the CDR3 reads TGTGCCAGCAGTCCCTCACACCAAAAAGGCACTGAAGCTTTCTTT. It encodes CASSPSHQKGTEAFF.

The genes are TRBV15 and TRBJ2-7; 10 nucleotides align to TRBD1. Germline V lookup: CDR1 LNHNV, CDR2 YYDKDF (reference sequence). The V and J ends lost 0 bases and 3 bases, in that order; junction bases with no gene match: 2. This CDR3 contains 15 residues. CDR3 in amino acids: CATSRDRTGGYEQYF. The CDR3 DNA sequence: TGTGCCACCAGCAGAGATAGGACAGGGGGCTACGAGCAGTACTTC.